One and the same sample provided the 9 T cell receptor delta chains below, sequenced in a study of γδ T cells in repeated Plasmodium falciparum infection. TCRdb reran clone calling via CATT on the multiplex PCR reads. The sample lists 70,000 to 95,000 delta-chain clones; about 1.5% were seen once. Flow sorting of PBMC yielded separate Vgamma9/Vdelta2+ and Vdelta2-negative gammadelta T cell populations for bulk repertoire analysis. Sequenced material: gamma-delta T cells from blood. The receptor set was obtained from a pool of human donors (malaria-infected and uninfected, not separated).

The sample holds a few counts of this clone. The likely explanation is a read error, given a far larger clone one base away. The sample carries other DNA sequences with the same CDR3. The chain links TRDV2 to TRDJ1; the match to TRDD3 covers 8 bases. Here the J gene came from matching the DNA to germline, since TCRdb omits it. There are 19 residues in the CDR3. The V segment lost 0 bases and the J segment 1 base; nucleotides outside the gene matches: 15. Germline CDR1 and CDR2: GEAIGNYY and EKD. The CDR3 loop reads CACDTLGGDTEGVTDKLIF. DNA for the CDR3: TGTGCCTGTGACACCCTCGGTGGGGATACAGAGGGGGTCACCGATAAACTCATCTTT.

Of note for this clone: The translation of this DNA and the TCRdb protein of a much larger clone differ at residue 4, probably owing to a read error; the protein shown here is translated from the DNA. The chain has TRDV2 and TRDJ1; D unclear. The J gene is not listed in TCRdb, so it was assigned here from a DNA match to germline. V was trimmed by 5 bases and J by 9 bases, leaving 18 bases between them. The length of the CDR3 is 13 residues. Germline assignment: CDR1 GEAIGNYY and CDR2 EKD. Here the CDR3 DNA reads TGTGCCTGTGGCGTCCGACGGGTCCCCGAACTCATCTTT. Protein product: CACGVRRVPELIF.

With regard to this clone: TCRdb's entry gives the protein of a much larger clone, which mismatches this DNA's translation at residue 16, likely from a read error; the protein reported here is translated from the DNA. The rearrangement uses TRDV1 and TRDJ2, with 9 bases identical to TRDD3. CDR1 and CDR2 from the germline V gene are TSWWSYY and QGS. The CDR3 is 19 amino acids. CDR3 residues: CALGVPWGYLGDMTAKLFF. The DNA of the CDR3 is TGTGCTCTTGGGGTGCCGTGGGGCTACTTGGGGGATATGACAGCAAAACTCTTCTTT.

This clone was picked up a small number of times. TCRdb assigns this DNA the protein of a much larger clone, which departs from its translation at residue 4; this likely reflects a read error, and the protein shown comes from translating the DNA. CDR3 loop: CACGRLDLGDTRNKADKLIF. The CDR3 coding sequence is TGTGCCTGTGGCCGCCTCGATCTGGGGGATACGCGGAATAAGGCCGATAAACTCATCTTT. V is TRDV2 and J is TRDJ1; 12 bases agree with TRDD3. No J segment appears in TCRdb, so it was assigned here by matching the sequence to germline. CDR1 and CDR2 from the germline V gene are GEAIGNYY and EKD. The CDR3 contains 20 residues. The ends lost 5 bases at V and 3 bases at J; junction bases unmatched: 21.

This clone was counted many times. The chain uses TRDV1 and TRDJ1; TRDD3 aligns across 10 bases. Germline V gives CDR1 TSWWSYY, CDR2 QGS. The V segment lost 4 bases and the J segment 2 bases; nucleotides outside the gene matches: 22. This CDR3 region has 21 residues. CDR3 coding DNA: TGTGCTCTTGGGGCCCGCCTTCCTAGGGCCTGGGGGATAAAGAGGACCGATAAACTCATCTTT. Translation gives CALGARLPRAWGIKRTDKLIF.

With respect to this clone: This likely reflects a read error, since a far larger clone is one base away. Other nucleotide sequences in the sample specify the same CDR3. This sequence joins TRDV1 and TRDJ1; TRDD3 matches at 9 bases. TCRdb leaves out the J gene; it was filled in here by matching the DNA to germline. Per the germline V gene, CDR1 is TSWWSYY and CDR2 is QGS. V was pared by 0 bases and J by 2 bases, with 28 bases of the junction left unmatched. The CDR3 has 24 amino acids. The CDR3 here is CALGELFHHRTKESWGIPTDKLIF. Written as DNA, the CDR3 is TGTGCTCTTGGGGAACTATTCCACCACCGCACTAAAGAATCCTGGGGGATCCCAACCGATAAACTCATCTTT.

This clone occurred a few times. With a far larger clone one base away, a read error is the likely cause. The sample has other DNA sequences that encode this CDR3 too. The genes are TRDV1 and TRDJ1; D is possibly TRDD2 (7 bases). Because TCRdb records no J gene, it was assigned here through a match of the DNA to germline. Trimming removed 3 bases at V and 4 bases at J, with 36 bases between. Germline CDR1 and CDR2: TSWWSYY and QGS. This CDR3 is built from 22 residues. CDR3 sequence reads: CALGDSHSFLRLGLLGSDKLIF. CDR3 nucleotides: TGTGCTCTTGGGGATTCCCACTCATTCCTACGTCTGGGGTTACTGGGTAGCGATAAACTCATCTTT.

This clone turned up a few times. The CDR3 sequence is CALGLLRVRCKLIF. The CDR3 DNA sequence: TGTGCTCTTGGGCTTCTCCGCGTTCGGTGTAAACTCATCTTT. The chain has TRDV1 and TRDJ1; D not resolved. CDR3 length equals 14 residues. Trimming left V 5 bases short and J 7 bases short, with 17 bases between. CDR1 TSWWSYY and CDR2 QGS come from the germline V gene.

This clone was detected only a few times. The CDR3 loop is CALGELRLPGTAQLFF. The DNA of the CDR3 is TGTGCTCTTGGGGAACTACGGCTTCCCGGGACAGCACAACTCTTCTTT. The chain combines TRDV1 with TRDJ2; possible D gene TRDD2, 5 bases. The J gene comes from matching the DNA to germline here; TCRdb lacks it. Germline CDR1 is TSWWSYY and CDR2 is QGS. This CDR3 spans 16 amino acids. Trimming stripped 0 bases from V and 4 bases from J, with 12 bases between.